This T cell receptor beta chain emerged from a study of beta chain features in type 1 diabetes. Study observations and caveats: It was among patients, rather than healthy donors, that naive, central memory and Treg TCRB repertoires appeared more similar. All four CD4+ subsets of Type 1 diabetes patients contained TCRB CDR3s that were moderately but significantly shorter.

Sorting of CD4+ naive, central memory, regulatory and stem cell-like memory cells was performed via CD45RO/CCR7/CD25/CD127/CD95/CD27. V lost 1 base to trimming and J lost 5 bases, with 2 bases between them. CDR1 and CDR2 from the germline V gene are MGHRA and YSYEKL. CDR3 length equals 12 residues. This clone has a handful of counts. Its antigen is still unknown. The sample carries other DNA sequences with the same CDR3. The entirety of the isolated RNA underwent reverse transcription, so expressed TCRB transcripts were sequenced. There were several million reads on average in the naive, central memory and regulatory T cell samples. Data came from immunoSEQ multiplex PCR; TCRdb stores just in-frame clones and leaves some out. The data show roughly 730,000 clones, roughly 13% seen once.

The clonotype originates from a young man with type 1 diabetes. Sequences were obtained from naive CD4+ T cells from blood. J is TRBJ2-2 and V is TRBV4-1; D remains unclear. CDR3 bases: TGCGCCAGCAGCCAAGGAACCGGGGAGCTGTTTTTT. It is translated as CASSQGTGELFF.